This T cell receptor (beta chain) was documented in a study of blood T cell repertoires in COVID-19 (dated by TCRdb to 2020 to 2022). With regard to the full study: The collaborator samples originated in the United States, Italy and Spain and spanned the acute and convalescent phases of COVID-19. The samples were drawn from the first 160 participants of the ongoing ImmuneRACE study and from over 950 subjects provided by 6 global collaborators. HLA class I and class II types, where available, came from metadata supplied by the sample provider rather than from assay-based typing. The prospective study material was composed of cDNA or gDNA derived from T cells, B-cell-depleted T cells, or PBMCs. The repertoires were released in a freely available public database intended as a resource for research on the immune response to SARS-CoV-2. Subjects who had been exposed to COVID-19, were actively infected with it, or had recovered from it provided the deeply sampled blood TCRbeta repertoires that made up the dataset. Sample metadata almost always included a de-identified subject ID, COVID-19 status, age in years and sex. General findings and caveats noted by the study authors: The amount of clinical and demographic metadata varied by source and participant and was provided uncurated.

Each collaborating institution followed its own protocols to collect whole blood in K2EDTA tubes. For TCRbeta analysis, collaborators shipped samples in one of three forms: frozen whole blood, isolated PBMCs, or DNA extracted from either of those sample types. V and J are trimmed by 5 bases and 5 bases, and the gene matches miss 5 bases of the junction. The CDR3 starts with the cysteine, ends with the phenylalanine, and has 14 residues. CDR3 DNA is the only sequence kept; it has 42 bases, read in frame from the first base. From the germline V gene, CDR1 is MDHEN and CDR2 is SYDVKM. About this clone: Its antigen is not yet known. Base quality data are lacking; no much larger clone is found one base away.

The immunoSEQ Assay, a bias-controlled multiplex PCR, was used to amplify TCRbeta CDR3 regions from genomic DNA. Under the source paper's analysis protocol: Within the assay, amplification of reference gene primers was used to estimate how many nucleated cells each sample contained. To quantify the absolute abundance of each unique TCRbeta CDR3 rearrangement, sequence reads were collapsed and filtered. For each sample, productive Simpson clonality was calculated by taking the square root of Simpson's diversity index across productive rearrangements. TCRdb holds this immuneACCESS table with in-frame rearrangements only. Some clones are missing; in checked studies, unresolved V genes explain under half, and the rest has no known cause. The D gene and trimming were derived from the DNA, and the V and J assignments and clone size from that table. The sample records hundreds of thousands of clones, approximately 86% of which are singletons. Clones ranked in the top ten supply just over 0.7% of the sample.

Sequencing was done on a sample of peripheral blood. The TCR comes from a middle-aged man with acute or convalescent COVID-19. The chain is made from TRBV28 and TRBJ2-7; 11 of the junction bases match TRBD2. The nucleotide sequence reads TGTGCCAGCAGTCTTAGCGGGAGGGCCCACGAGCAGTACTTC. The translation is CASSLSGRAHEQYF. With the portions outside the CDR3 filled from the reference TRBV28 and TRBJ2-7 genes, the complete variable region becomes DVKVTQSSRYLVKRTGEKVFLECVQDMDHENMFWYRQDPGLGLRLIYFSYDVKMKEKGDIPEGYSVSREKKERFSLILESASTNQTSMYLCASSLSGRAHEQYFGPGTRLTVT.